This T cell receptor (beta chain) is drawn from a study of T cells in Graves' hyperthyroidism and ophthalmopathy. The overall study: Peripheral blood specimens were obtained at initial diagnosis, prior to any treatment. Study-level findings and limits: Among clonotypes expanded in thyroid above 0.001, most were also found in blood.

Inclusion characteristics of ophthalmopathy patients comprised a Clinical Activity Score of at least 3, a NOSPECS grade of at least 4, and duration under 3 months. In its sample, this clonotype was seen many times. Its antigen is undetermined. At one of its ends the junction is not consistent with the germline gene, which may arise from a read error. TCR beta CDR3 regions were amplified from RNA. The primer set for the first-round RT-PCR of the TCR CDR3 was HTBI. MiXCR, run by TCRdb on the multiplex PCR reads, gives a single entry per CDR3 protein. The sample includes more than 500,000 distinct CDR3 sequences, roughly 14% of them seen just once. Sequenced material: blood. The receptor's source is a woman aged 40 to 49 with Graves' ophthalmopathy.

For the CDR3, the DNA is TGTGCCACCCGAAGGGGGACACTACCTAACAGTGAAGCTTTCTTT. Translation: CATRRGTLPNSEAFF. The rearrangement uses TRBV12-3 or TRBV12-4 and TRBJ1-1; maybe TRBD1 (6 bases). CDR3 size: 15 residues.